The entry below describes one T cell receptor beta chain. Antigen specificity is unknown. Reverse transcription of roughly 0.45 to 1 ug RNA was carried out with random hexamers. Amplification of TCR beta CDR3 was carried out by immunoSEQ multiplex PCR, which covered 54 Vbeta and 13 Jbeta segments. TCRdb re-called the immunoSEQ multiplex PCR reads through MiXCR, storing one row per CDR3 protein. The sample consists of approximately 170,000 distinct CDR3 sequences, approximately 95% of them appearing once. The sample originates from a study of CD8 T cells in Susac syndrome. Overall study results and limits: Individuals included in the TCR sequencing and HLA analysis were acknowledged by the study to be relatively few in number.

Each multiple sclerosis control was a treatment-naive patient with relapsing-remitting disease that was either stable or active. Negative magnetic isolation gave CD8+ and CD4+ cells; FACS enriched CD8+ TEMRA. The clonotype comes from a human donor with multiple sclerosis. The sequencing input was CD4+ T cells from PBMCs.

DNA for the CDR3: TGTGCCAGCAGTACGTCCGGGAGACTGTTTTTT. It is translated as CASSTSGRLFF. J is TRBJ1-4 and V is TRBV12-3 or TRBV12-4, with D hard to call. Deletions cut 5 bases from V and 13 bases from J, with 11 bases between. The CDR3 covers 11 residues.